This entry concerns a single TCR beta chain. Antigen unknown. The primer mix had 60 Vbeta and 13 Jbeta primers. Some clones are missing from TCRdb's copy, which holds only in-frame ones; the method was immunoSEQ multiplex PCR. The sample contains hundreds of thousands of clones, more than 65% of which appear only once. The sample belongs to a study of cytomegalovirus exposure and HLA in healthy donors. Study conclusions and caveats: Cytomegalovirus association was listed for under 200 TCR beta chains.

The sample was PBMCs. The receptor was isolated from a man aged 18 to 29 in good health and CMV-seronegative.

CDR3 amino acids: CATSSMGGATTGELFF. DNA of the CDR3: TGTGCCACCAGCTCAATGGGAGGAGCGACCACCGGGGAGCTGTTTTTT. V gene TRBV15 combines with J gene TRBJ2-2; TRBD2 is a possible D gene (6 bases). From germline, CDR1 is LNHNV and CDR2 YYDKDF (reference sequence). This CDR3 spans 16 amino acids. The V gene lost 5 bases and the J gene lost 4 bases, with 17 bases spanning the gap.